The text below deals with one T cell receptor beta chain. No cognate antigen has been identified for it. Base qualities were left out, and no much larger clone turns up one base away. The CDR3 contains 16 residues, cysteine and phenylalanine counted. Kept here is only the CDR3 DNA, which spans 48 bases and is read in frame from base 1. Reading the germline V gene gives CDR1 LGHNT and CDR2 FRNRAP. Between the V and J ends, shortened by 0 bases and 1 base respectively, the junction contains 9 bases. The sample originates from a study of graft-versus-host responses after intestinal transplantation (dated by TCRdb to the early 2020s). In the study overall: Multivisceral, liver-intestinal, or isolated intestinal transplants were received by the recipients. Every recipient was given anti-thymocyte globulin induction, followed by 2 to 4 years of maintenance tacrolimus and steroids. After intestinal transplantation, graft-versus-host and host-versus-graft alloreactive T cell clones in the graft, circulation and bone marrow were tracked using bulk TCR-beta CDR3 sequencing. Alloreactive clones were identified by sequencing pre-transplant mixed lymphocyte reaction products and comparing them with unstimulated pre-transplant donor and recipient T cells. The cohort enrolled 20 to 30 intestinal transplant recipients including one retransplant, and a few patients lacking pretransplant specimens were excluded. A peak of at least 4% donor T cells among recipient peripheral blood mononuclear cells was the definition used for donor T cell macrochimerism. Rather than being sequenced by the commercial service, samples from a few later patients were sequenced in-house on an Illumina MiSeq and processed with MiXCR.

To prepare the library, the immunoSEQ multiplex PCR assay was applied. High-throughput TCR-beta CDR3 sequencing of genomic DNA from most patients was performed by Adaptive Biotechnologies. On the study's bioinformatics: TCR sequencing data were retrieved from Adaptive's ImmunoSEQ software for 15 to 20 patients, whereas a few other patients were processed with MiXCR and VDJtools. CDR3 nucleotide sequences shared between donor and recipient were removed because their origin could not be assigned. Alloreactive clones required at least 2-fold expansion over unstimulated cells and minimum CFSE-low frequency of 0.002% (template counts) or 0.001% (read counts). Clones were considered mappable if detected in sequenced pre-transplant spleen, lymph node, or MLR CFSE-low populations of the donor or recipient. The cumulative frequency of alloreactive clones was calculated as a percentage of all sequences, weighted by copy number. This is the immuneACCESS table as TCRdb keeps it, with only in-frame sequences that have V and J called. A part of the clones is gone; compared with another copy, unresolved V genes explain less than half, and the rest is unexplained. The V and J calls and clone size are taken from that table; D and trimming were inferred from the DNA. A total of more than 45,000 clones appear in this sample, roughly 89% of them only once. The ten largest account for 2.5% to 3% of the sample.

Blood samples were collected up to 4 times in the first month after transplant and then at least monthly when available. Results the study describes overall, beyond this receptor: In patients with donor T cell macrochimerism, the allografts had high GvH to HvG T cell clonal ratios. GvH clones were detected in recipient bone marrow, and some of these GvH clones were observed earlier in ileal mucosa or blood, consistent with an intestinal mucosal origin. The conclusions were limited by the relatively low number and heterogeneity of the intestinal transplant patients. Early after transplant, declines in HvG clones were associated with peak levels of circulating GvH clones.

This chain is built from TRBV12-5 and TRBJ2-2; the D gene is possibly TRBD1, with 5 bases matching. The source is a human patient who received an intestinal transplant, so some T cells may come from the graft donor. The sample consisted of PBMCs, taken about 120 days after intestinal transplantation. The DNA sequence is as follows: TGTGCTAGTGGTTTGGTCGTGACAGAGAACACCGGGGAGCTGTTTTTT. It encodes CASGLVVTENTGELFF.